What follows is one TCR beta chain and its context. The sample comes from a study of blood T cell repertoires in COVID-19. Participants were aged roughly 18 to 90 years from 20 to 30 US areas. Exposed participants came across a COVID-19 case within 2 weeks before study entry. Original data processing: By means of reference gene primer amplification, nucleated cell counts were estimated. Libraries were prepared by immunoSEQ multiplex PCR; TCRdb keeps only in-frame clonotypes and omits some of them. V and J calls and clone size are as listed in that table; D and trimming were resolved from the DNA. This table has under 250,000 clones, 75% to 90% appearing once. The germline CDR1 and CDR2 sequences are MDHEN and SYDVKM. The CDR3 is 16 amino acids. V was shortened by 10 bases and J by 0 bases, with 16 bases between the two germline ends.

The chain joins TRBV28 to TRBJ2-6; no clear D. This TCR derives from a woman aged 25 to 45 who had been exposed to COVID-19. The sequenced sample was PBMCs or T cells enriched from blood (not recorded which). CDR3 region: CATDKASYSGANVLTF. CDR3 nucleotides: TGTGCCACCGACAAAGCAAGCTACTCTGGGGCCAACGTCCTGACTTTC.